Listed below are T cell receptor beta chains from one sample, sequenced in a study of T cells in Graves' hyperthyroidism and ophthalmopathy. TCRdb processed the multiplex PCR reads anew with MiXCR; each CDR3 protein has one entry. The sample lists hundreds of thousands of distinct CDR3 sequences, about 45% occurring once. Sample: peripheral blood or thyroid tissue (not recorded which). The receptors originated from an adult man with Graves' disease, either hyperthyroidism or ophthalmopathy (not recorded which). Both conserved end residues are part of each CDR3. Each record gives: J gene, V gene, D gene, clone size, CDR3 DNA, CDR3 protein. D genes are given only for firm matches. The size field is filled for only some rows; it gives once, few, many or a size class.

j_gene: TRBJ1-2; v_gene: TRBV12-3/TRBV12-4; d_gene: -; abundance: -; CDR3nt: TGTGCCAGCAGTTACTCTCAGGCGAACTATGGCTACACCTTC; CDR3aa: CASSYSQANYGYTF
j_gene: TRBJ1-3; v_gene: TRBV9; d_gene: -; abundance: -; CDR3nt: TGTGCCAGCAGCGTAGAGGGGACAAGCTCTGGAAACACCATATATTTT; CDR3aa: CASSVEGTSSGNTIYF
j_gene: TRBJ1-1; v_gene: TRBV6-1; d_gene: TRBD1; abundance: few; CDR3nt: TGTGCCAGCAGTGTACTCCAGGGGGTACGGAACACTGAAGCTTTCTTT; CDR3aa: CASSVLQGVRNTEAFF
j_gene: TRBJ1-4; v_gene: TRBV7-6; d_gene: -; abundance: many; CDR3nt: TGTGCCAGCAGCTTAACCCCAAATGAAAAACTGTTTTTT; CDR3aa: CASSLTPNEKLFF
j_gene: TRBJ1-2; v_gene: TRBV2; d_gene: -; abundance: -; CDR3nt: TGTGCCAGCATTTCGGGCCACAGCGTCGCTCCCTTTTATGGCTACACCTTC; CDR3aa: CASISGHSVAPFYGYTF
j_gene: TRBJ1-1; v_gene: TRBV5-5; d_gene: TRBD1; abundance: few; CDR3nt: TGTGCCAGCAGTTTGGACAGGGGGCTCAGTGAAGCTTTCTTT; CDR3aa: CASSLDRGLSEAFF
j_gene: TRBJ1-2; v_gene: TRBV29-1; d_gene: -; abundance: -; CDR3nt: TGCAGCCTGACAGGAGACTATGACTACACCTTC; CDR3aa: CSLTGDYDYTF
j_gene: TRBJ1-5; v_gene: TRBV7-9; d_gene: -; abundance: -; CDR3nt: TGTGCCAGCAGCCCGTCCGACGATCAGCCCCAGCATTTT; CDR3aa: CASSPSDDQPQHF
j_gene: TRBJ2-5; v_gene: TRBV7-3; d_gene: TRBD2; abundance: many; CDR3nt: TGTGCCAGCAGCCGTAGCGGGGGGTGGCAAGAGACCCAGTACTTC; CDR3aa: CASSRSGGWQETQYF
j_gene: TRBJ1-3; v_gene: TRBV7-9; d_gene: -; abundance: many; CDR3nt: TGTGCCAGCAGCTTAGGACAGCCTTTAGCTGGAAACACCATATATTTT; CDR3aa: CASSLGQPLAGNTIYF
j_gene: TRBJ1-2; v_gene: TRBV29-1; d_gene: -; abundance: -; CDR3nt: TGCAGCGGGGAGGGACTCAACTATGGCTACACCTTC; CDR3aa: CSGEGLNYGYTF
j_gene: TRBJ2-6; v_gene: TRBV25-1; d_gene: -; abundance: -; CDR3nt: TGTGCCAGCAGTGCTCCAGCAACTACTGGGGCCAACGTCCTGACTTTC; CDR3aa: CASSAPATTGANVLTF
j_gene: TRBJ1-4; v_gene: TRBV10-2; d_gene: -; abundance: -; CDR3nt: TGCGCCAGCAGTCGACAACGGACAGTTAATGAAAAACTGTTTTTT; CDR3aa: CASSRQRTVNEKLFF
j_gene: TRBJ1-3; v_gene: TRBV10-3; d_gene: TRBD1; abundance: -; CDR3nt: TGTGCCTCCTCCGAGGGACAGGGCTATGGCTACACCATATATTTT; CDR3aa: CASSEGQGYGYTIYF
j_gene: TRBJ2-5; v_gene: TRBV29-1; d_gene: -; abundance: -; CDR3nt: TGCAGTGTCGGTGGTGTAGGGGAGACCCAGTACTTC; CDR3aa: CSVGGVGETQYF
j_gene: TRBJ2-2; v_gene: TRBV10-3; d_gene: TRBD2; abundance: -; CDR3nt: TGTGCCATCAGTGACCCGGGACTAGCGAGCGGGGAGCTGTTTTTT; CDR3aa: CAISDPGLASGELFF
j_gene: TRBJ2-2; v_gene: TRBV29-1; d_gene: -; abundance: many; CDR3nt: TGCAGCGTCCTCGACGGGGAGCTGTTTTTT; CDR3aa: CSVLDGELFF
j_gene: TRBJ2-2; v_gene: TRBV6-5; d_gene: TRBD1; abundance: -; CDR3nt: TGTGCCAGCAGGACCGGGACAGTGAACACCGGGGAGCTGTTTTTT; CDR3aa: CASRTGTVNTGELFF
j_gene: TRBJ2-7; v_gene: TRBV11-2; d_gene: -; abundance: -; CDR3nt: TGTGCCAGCAGCTTAAAGAGGAATCTACACGAGCAGTACTTC; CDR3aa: CASSLKRNLHEQYF
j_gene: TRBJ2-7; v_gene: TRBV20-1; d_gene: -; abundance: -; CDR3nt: TGCAGTGCTAGAGATACTGGAAGGCTTTTATCCGAGCAGTACTTC; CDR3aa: CSARDTGRLLSEQYF
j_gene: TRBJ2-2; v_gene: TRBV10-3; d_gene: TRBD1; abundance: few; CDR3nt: TGTGCCATCAGTGCTACGGGACAGGAGGGCGAGCTGTTTTTT; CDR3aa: CAISATGQEGELFF
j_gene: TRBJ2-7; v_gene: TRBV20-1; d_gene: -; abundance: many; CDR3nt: TGCAGTGCTGCGGGACTGAACTACGAGCAGTACTTC; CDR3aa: CSAAGLNYEQYF
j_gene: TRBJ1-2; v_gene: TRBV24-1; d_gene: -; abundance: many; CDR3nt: TGTGCCACCAGTGATTTGGAACAGGCGGTAACTAACTATGGCTACACCTTC; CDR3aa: CATSDLEQAVTNYGYTF
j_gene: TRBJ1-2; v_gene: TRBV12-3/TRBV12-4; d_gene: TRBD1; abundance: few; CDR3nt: TGTGCCAGCAGACCGGGACAGGGGGGATATGGCTACACCTTC; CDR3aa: CASRPGQGGYGYTF
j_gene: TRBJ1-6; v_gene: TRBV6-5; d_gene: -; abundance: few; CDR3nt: TGTGCCAGCAGTTACTCGCGGTCATCGGGGAATTCACCCCTCCACTTT; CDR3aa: CASSYSRSSGNSPLHF
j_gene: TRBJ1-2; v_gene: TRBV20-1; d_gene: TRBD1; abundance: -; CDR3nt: TGCAGTGCTAGATACAGGGGAGGTGACTATGGCTACACCTTC; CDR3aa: CSARYRGGDYGYTF